This is a list of T cell receptor beta chains from one sample in a study of shared T cell receptors in the human thymus. Generated by immunoSEQ multiplex PCR, the TCRdb table keeps only in-frame clones and is missing some. The table lists about 380,000 clones, approximately 95% of them singletons. The sequenced material came from thymocytes. The receptors originated from a human donor. CDR3s include the opening cysteine and the closing phenylalanine or tryptophan. D genes are given only for firm matches. Size values are once, few and many counts, or a class for expanded clones, and some rows have none.

V	D	J	size	DNA	CDR3
TRBV10-1	-	TRBJ2-1	-	TGCGCCAGCAGTGAGTCTGGGTCCCAAAGCTCCTACAATGAGCAGTTCTTC	CASSESGSQSSYNEQFF
TRBV4-1	-	TRBJ2-2	-	TGCGCCAGCAGCCTAAGTAGGTGGAAGATGGTACCCGGGGAGCTGTTTTTT	CASSLSRWKMVPGELFF
TRBV9	TRBD2	TRBJ2-1	-	TGTGCCAGCAGCGGTGGACTAGCGGGAGGGCTGTACAATGAGCAGTTCTTC	CASSGGLAGGLYNEQFF
TRBV6-6	TRBD2	TRBJ2-3	once	TGTGCCAGCAGTTACGGGACTAGCGGATATACGCAGTATTTT	CASSYGTSGYTQYF
TRBV6-5	-	TRBJ2-1	-	TGTGCCAGCAGTACTACCCCACGGCGCGATGAGCAGTTCTTC	CASSTTPRRDEQFF
TRBV27	TRBD1	TRBJ1-3	-	TGTGCCAGCAGTTCCAGGGGGTATGGAAACACCATATATTTT	CASSSRGYGNTIYF
TRBV28	-	TRBJ1-5	-	TGTGCCAGCAGTTTAAAGGGCAGCTATTTGGGCAATCAGCCCCAGCATTTT	CASSLKGSYLGNQPQHF
TRBV20-1	-	TRBJ2-1	-	TGCAGTGCTAGGGTATACAATGAGCAGTTCTTC	CSARVYNEQFF
TRBV4-3	-	TRBJ2-2	-	TGCGCCAGCAGCCAAGATTCCGCGGGACGCAAATCCGGGGAGCTGTTTTTT	CASSQDSAGRKSGELFF
TRBV5-1	-	TRBJ2-7	-	TGCGCCAGCAGCTTGTACGGGAAAGTCGAGCAGTACTTC	CASSLYGKVEQYF
TRBV7-6	-	TRBJ1-1	few	TGTGCCAGCAGCTTGGGGGGGGTGAACACTGAAGCTTTCTTT	CASSLGGVNTEAFF
TRBV7-9	TRBD2	TRBJ2-1	-	TGTGCCAGCAGCTTACCATCAGCGGGGTACAATGAGCAGTTCTTC	CASSLPSAGYNEQFF
TRBV5-1	TRBD2	TRBJ2-2	-	TGCGCCAGCAGCCGACGACTAGCGGGAGGCCCGACCGGGGAGCTGTTTTTT	CASSRRLAGGPTGELFF
TRBV5-1	-	TRBJ2-2	-	TGCGCCAGCAGCTTGGTTGTGGGGCTGAACACCGGGGAGCTGTTTTTT	CASSLVVGLNTGELFF
TRBV19	TRBD2	TRBJ2-3	-	TGTGCCAGTAGTATTCCTCAGACTAGCGGGGGGGGCACAGATACGCAGTATTTT	CASSIPQTSGGGTDTQYF
TRBV25-1	TRBD2	TRBJ2-2	-	TGTGCCAGCAGTGAATGGGGGACTAGCGACCCCACCGGGGAGCTGTTTTTT	CASSEWGTSDPTGELFF
TRBV4-3	TRBD1	TRBJ2-7	once	TGCGCCAGCAGCCAAGATAGAGCCCCAGGGGGCCCCTACGAGCAGTACTTC	CASSQDRAPGGPYEQYF
TRBV5-1	-	TRBJ2-5	-	TGCGCCAGCAGCTTGAGGGTGGGCGGACCCTCTCCCCAGTACTTC	CASSLRVGGPSPQYF
TRBV27	TRBD1	TRBJ1-2	once	TGTGCCAGCAGTTTATCCCGACAGGGGGGTAGGTCCTACACCTTC	CASSLSRQGGRSYTF
TRBV5-1	-	TRBJ2-7	-	TGCGCCAGCAGCCCCGTGTGGGGGGACCTTTCCTACGAGCAGTACTTC	CASSPVWGDLSYEQYF
TRBV2	-	TRBJ1-2	-	TGTGCCAGCAGTGAAGCGGGGCTCAGGGGAGAGCATGGCTACACCTTC	CASSEAGLRGEHGYTF
TRBV27	-	TRBJ2-6	-	TGTGCCAGCACCCCTGCTGGGGCCAACGTCCTGACTTTC	CASTPAGANVLTF
TRBV5-8	-	TRBJ1-2	-	TGTGCCAGCAGCTTACCGTTTGGGGGCGCGGGATATGGCTACACCTTC	CASSLPFGGAGYGYTF
TRBV11-3	-	TRBJ2-1	-	TGTGCCAGCAGCTTGACACCCGATGGGTCCAATGAGCAGTTCTTC	CASSLTPDGSNEQFF
TRBV27	-	TRBJ2-5	-	TGTGCCATCCTCCTTGGGGGGAGGCTTAACTTC	CAILLGGRLNF
TRBV5-6	TRBD1	TRBJ2-3	-	TGTGCCAGCAGTAAACCGGGACAGGGGGAAACAGATACGCAGTATTTT	CASSKPGQGETDTQYF
TRBV14	TRBD1	TRBJ2-3	-	TGTGCCAGCAGCCAGGGACAGGGACAAGATACGCAGTATTTT	CASSQGQGQDTQYF
TRBV30	-	TRBJ2-1	-	TGTGCCTGGGAGCCCCCCCGGTACAATGAGCAGTTCTTC	CAWEPPRYNEQFF
TRBV28	-	TRBJ2-7	-	TGTGCCAGCAGTTTCAGGGAATACTACGAGCAGTACTTC	CASSFREYYEQYF
TRBV9	-	TRBJ2-1	-	TGTGCCAGCAGCGCCCACTGGGCCAGGGGTAGCTCCTACAATGAGCAGTTCTTC	CASSAHWARGSSYNEQFF
TRBV14	-	TRBJ1-1	few	TGTGCCAGCAGTTCGGGGACGAACACTGAAGCTTTCTTT	CASSSGTNTEAFF
TRBV5-4	TRBD1	TRBJ1-3	-	TGTGCCAGCAGCTTGAACGAATTGGACAGGGATTCCTCTGGAAACACCATATATTTT	CASSLNELDRDSSGNTIYF
TRBV5-1	-	TRBJ2-7	few	TGCGCCAGCAGCTTGACTAGCTCCCCCTACGAGCAGTACTTC	CASSLTSSPYEQYF
TRBV14	-	TRBJ1-4	-	TGTGCCAGCAGCCCAAGAGGTCGGACTAATGAAAAACTGTTTTTT	CASSPRGRTNEKLFF
TRBV7-2	-	TRBJ2-1	-	TGTGCCAGCAGCTTTGGGGGCACGGTAGGATCTTGTGAGCAGTTCTTC	CASSFGGTVGSCEQFF
TRBV19	TRBD2	TRBJ2-2	-	TGTGCCAGTAGTCAACCCTCGACTAGCTCGAACACCGGGGAGCTGTTTTTT	CASSQPSTSSNTGELFF
TRBV14	-	TRBJ1-4	-	TGTGCCAGCAGCCAAGACCATGGGGTAACTAATGAAAAACTGTTTTTT	CASSQDHGVTNEKLFF
TRBV7-8	-	TRBJ2-7	-	TGTGCCAGCAGCTGGAGAGAAGTCGACGAGCAGTACTTC	CASSWREVDEQYF
TRBV29-1	TRBD2	TRBJ2-1	-	TGCAGCGTTCTGGCGGGAGGACCCAATGAGCAGTTCTTC	CSVLAGGPNEQFF
TRBV28	-	TRBJ2-7	-	TGTGCCAGCAGTGTAATACCCCTCGAATCCTACGAGCAGTACTTC	CASSVIPLESYEQYF
TRBV10-3	TRBD1	TRBJ1-2	-	TGTGCCACCTCCGGGACAGGGCAGAATGGCTACACCTTC	CATSGTGQNGYTF
TRBV28	-	TRBJ1-2	-	TGTGCCAGCAGTAATCAGGGAGAAGGCTACACCTTC	CASSNQGEGYTF
TRBV14	TRBD2	TRBJ2-2	-	TGTGCCAGCAGCCGAGACAGTAGCGGGACTAGCGGGGAGCTGTTTTTT	CASSRDSSGTSGELFF
TRBV7-3	TRBD2	TRBJ2-1	once	TGTGCCAGCAGGTGCGGGGGGGACAGTGGACTAGCGGACCCTAGAAATAATGAGCAGTTCTTC	CASRCGGDSGLADPRNNEQFF
TRBV14	-	TRBJ1-1	-	TGTGCCAGCAGCCAAGATCGGGGGGTAGGGCATAGCCCAACTGAAGCTTTCTTT	CASSQDRGVGHSPTEAFF
TRBV5-1	-	TRBJ1-5	-	TGCGCCAGCAGCTTGGAGGCGGGGATTCAGCCCCAGCATTTT	CASSLEAGIQPQHF
TRBV5-4	TRBD2	TRBJ2-7	-	TGTGCCAGCGCCGCCCCTAGCGGGGACTCCTACGAGCAGTACTTC	CASAAPSGDSYEQYF